The text below deals with one T cell receptor (beta chain). Participants' own reports of clinical history determined their cohort assignment. This sample was taken from a study of blood T cell repertoires in COVID-19. On the study more broadly: Samples of COVID-19 (acute and convalescent) were obtained from the United States, Italy and Spain.

The V end was cut by 4 bases, the J end by 1 base, with 10 bases between. The CDR3 extends over 14 amino acids. Per germline, CDR1 LGHNA and CDR2 YNFKEQ. Original processing notes: Counts of nucleated cells, estimated from reference gene primer amplification, were obtained. This table comes from immunoSEQ multiplex PCR, and its TCRdb copy is limited to in-frame clones, with some not included. The V and J calls and clone size were taken over from that table, and D and trimming were inferred from the DNA. The sample contains 300,000 to 450,000 clones, around 87% of which appear only once. The TCR sequence derives from a man aged 25 to 40 who had recovered from COVID-19. The specimen sequenced was PBMCs or T cells enriched from blood (not recorded which). This chain uses TRBV4-2 with TRBJ1-2; perhaps TRBD1 as D (6 bases). CDR3 sequence reads: CASSPRTDNYGYTF. The CDR3, as DNA: TGTGCCAGCAGCCCCCGGACAGATAACTATGGCTACACCTTC.